This entry lists 20 T cell receptor beta chains sequenced from one sample in a study of PD-1 blockade in classical Hodgkin lymphoma. Repertoires were generated with immunoSEQ multiplex PCR, while TCRdb's copy carries only in-frame clones and drops some. The sample yields about 19,000 clones, around 79% seen once. There was relapse after autologous stem cell transplantation in every patient, and there was variation in brentuximab vedotin exposure. Sequenced here: peripheral blood mononuclear cells (PBMCs), sampled before the second cycle of nivolumab. These receptors originate from a human donor with classical Hodgkin lymphoma.

This clone was counted a single time. Germline and junction disagree at one end, which may indicate a read error. The chain has TRBV19 and TRBJ1-5, with 7 bases fitting TRBD1. Germline values: CDR1 LNHDA, CDR2 SQIVND (reference sequence). This CDR3 is 14 amino acids long. CDR3 protein: CASSNYRGNQPQHF. DNA for the CDR3: TGTGCCAGTAGTAATTACAGGGGCAATCAACCCCAGCATTTT. Together with reference TRBV19 and TRBJ1-5, the CDR3 gives the full variable domain: DGGITQSPKYLFRKEGQNVTLSCEQNLNHDAMYWYRQDPGQGLRLIYYSQIVNDFQKGDIAEGYSVSREKKESFPLTVTSAQKNPTAFYLCASSNYRGNQPQHFGDGTRLSIL.

This clone has more than one count but fewer than ten. The chain combines TRBV5-8 with TRBJ1-5, with D unresolved. There are 15 residues in the CDR3. V was pared by 2 bases and J by 4 bases, with 13 bases between. Germline V gives CDR1 SGHTS, CDR2 YDEGEE. CDR3 nucleotide sequence: TGTGCCAGCAGCTTTGACTTCGGGAATAATCAGCCCCAGCATTTT. This sequence encodes CASSFDFGNNQPQHF.

This clone was observed a single time. The rearrangement links TRBV9 to TRBJ2-1; 7 nucleotides align to TRBD1. Trimming cost V 0 bases and J 10 bases; bases outside gene matches: 7. Looked up from germline, CDR1 is SGDLS and CDR2 is YYNGEE. The CDR3 length is 14 residues. The CDR3 here is CASSVEVVTGEQFF. CDR3 DNA sequence: TGTGCCAGCAGCGTAGAAGTTGTGACAGGGGAGCAGTTCTTC.

This chain links TRBV28 with TRBJ2-5; tentative D call: TRBD1 (6 bases). Trimming stripped 6 bases from V and 3 bases from J, with 14 bases between. From germline, CDR1 is MDHEN and CDR2 SYDVKM. This CDR3 region has 14 residues. The CDR3 DNA sequence: TGTGCCAGCAGCTTAGGGGGTTCGGAAGAGACCCAGTACTTC. Amino acids: CASSLGGSEETQYF.

The rearrangement joins TRBV28 to TRBJ1-5, with D tentatively TRBD1 (5 bases). The CDR3 extends over 13 amino acids. Germline-derived CDR1 and CDR2 are MDHEN and SYDVKM. V was clipped by 9 bases and J by 5 bases, with 14 bases between them. For the CDR3, the DNA is TGTGCCAGTGAGAGGGGCGGACATCAGCCCCAGCATTTT. Residues: CASERGGHQPQHF. Full variable domain (remainder filled in from reference TRBV28 and TRBJ1-5): DVKVTQSSRYLVKRTGEKVFLECVQDMDHENMFWYRQDPGLGLRLIYFSYDVKMKEKGDIPEGYSVSREKKERFSLILESASTNQTSMYLCASERGGHQPQHFGDGTRLSIL.

V usage is TRBV7-2 and J usage is TRBJ2-7, with no clear D. The CDR3 runs to 16 residues. The germline V gene has CDR1 SGHTA and CDR2 FQGNSA. Trimming took off 0 bases at V and 2 bases at J, with 14 bases between the two ends. CDR3 nucleotide sequence: TGTGCCAGCAGCTTAGCGTTTACAACGGAGCCCTACGAGCAGTACTTC. Protein product: CASSLAFTTEPYEQYF.

This clone was observed a handful of times. This sequence joins TRBV10-1 and TRBJ1-2, with unresolved D. V lost 9 bases and J 3 bases, leaving 11 bases between the germline ends. The germline V gene encodes CDR1 WNHNN and CDR2 SYGVQD (reference sequence). CDR3 size: 12 residues. DNA of the CDR3: TGCGCCAGGTCCGGGGAGGACTATGGCTACACCTTC. This translates into CARSGEDYGYTF.

This clone appeared a few times. The chain has TRBV6-1 and TRBJ1-1, with 12 nucleotides matching TRBD1. Germline CDR1 reads MNHNS; CDR2 reads SASEGT. V lost 3 bases to trimming and J lost 5 bases; unmatched junction nucleotides: 13. CDR3 length: 18 amino acids. The CDR3 is CASSEDPGQGAQRTEAFF. As DNA, the CDR3 is TGTGCCAGCAGTGAGGACCCGGGACAGGGGGCCCAGAGGACTGAAGCTTTCTTT.

This CDR3 is CASSPHTGRRDTQYF. DNA for the CDR3: TGTGCCAGCAGTCCCCACACGGGACGAAGAGATACGCAGTATTTT. V gene TRBV28 combines with J gene TRBJ2-3, with D possibly being TRBD1 or TRBD2 (5 bases each). V lost 5 bases, J lost 5 bases, and 17 bases lay in between. The CDR3 extends over 15 amino acids. Germline CDR1 reads MDHEN; CDR2 reads SYDVKM.

The rearrangement links TRBV19 to TRBJ2-7; no firm D call. Deletions cut 6 bases from V and 0 bases from J, with 12 bases between. This CDR3 has 14 amino acids. CDR1 and CDR2 from the germline V gene are LNHDA and SQIVND (reference sequence). DNA for the CDR3: TGTGCCAGTAGGCCGTTGGGTAGCTCCTACGAGCAGTACTTC. Translating it yields CASRPLGSSYEQYF.

V is TRBV7-9 and J is TRBJ2-7, with D tentatively TRBD2 (6 bases). The V end was cut by 1 base, the J end by 4 bases, with 11 bases between. Looked up from germline, CDR1 is SEHNR and CDR2 is FQNEAQ (reference sequence). The length of the CDR3 is 14 residues. The CDR3 nucleotides are TGTGCCAGCAGCTTAGGCCTGGGGACTTACGAGCAGTACTTC. Encoded protein: CASSLGLGTYEQYF.

The V gene is TRBV28, the J gene TRBJ1-1, with 8 bases that match TRBD1. Per the germline V gene, CDR1 is MDHEN and CDR2 is SYDVKM. With V trimmed by 0 bases and J by 4 bases, 4 bases remained unmatched. This CDR3 has 15 amino acids. CDR3 DNA sequence: TGTGCCAGCAGTTTATGGACAGGGGTTTCCACTGAAGCTTTCTTT. Encoded protein: CASSLWTGVSTEAFF.

This clone was recorded a few times. V usage is TRBV11-3 and J usage is TRBJ2-2, with D perhaps matching TRBD1 (6 bases). Trimming took 5 bases from V and 0 from J, leaving 13 bases between them. The CDR3 is 16 amino acids. Germline loops: CDR1 SGHNT, CDR2 YENEEA. The CDR3 sequence: CASSRIQGANTGELFF. The CDR3 nucleotides are TGTGCCAGCAGCAGAATACAGGGCGCGAACACCGGGGAGCTGTTTTTT. Based on the CDR3 plus reference TRBV11-3 and TRBJ2-2, the full variable domain is EAGVVQSPRYKIIEKKQPVAFWCNPISGHNTLYWYLQNLGQGPELLIRYENEEAVDDSQLPKDRFSAERLKGVDSTLKIQPAELGDSAVYLCASSRIQGANTGELFFGEGSRLTVL.

The rearrangement links TRBV27 to TRBJ2-1, with D perhaps TRBD1 (5 bases). The V and J ends lost 4 bases and 10 bases respectively, with 20 bases between them. The CDR3 is 15 amino acids. From germline, CDR1 is MNHEY and CDR2 SMNVEV (reference sequence). CDR3 residues: CASSSSWQGWKEQFF. The CDR3 DNA reads as TGTGCCAGCAGTTCCTCTTGGCAGGGCTGGAAAGAGCAGTTCTTC.

The chain couples TRBV18 to TRBJ2-7; no clear D. Germline V gene sequence: CDR1 KGHSH, CDR2 LQKENI. The CDR3 consists of 12 residues. V lost 5 bases to trimming and J lost 4 bases, with 9 bases between them. CDR3 in amino acids: CASSGPEYEQYF. Here the CDR3 DNA reads TGTGCCAGCTCAGGGCCAGAGTACGAGCAGTACTTC.

This chain connects TRBV10-3 to TRBJ1-1; D not resolved. Trimming took off 4 bases at V and 1 base at J, with 4 bases between the two ends. The CDR3 has 12 residues. From germline, CDR1 is ENHRY and CDR2 SYGVKD. CDR3 nucleotide sequence: TGTGCCATCAGTGCCCGGAACACTGAAGCTTTCTTT. Translation: CAISARNTEAFF.

This sequence joins TRBV5-8 and TRBJ2-1; D is unresolved. The CDR3 extends over 15 amino acids. Germline-derived CDR1 and CDR2 are SGHTS and YDEGEE. The V end lost 2 bases, the J end lost 2 bases, and 11 bases lay between the germline ends. The CDR3 sequence: CASSFDGLAYNEQFF. The CDR3 DNA follows: TGTGCCAGCAGCTTTGACGGGCTAGCCTACAATGAGCAGTTCTTC. The full variable domain, completed using reference TRBV5-8 and TRBJ2-1, is EAGVTQSPTHLIKTRGQQATLRCSPISGHTSVYWYQQALGLGLQFLLWYDEGEERNRGNFPPRFSGRQFPNYSSELNVNALELEDSALYLCASSFDGLAYNEQFFGPGTRLTVL.

The chain combines TRBV28 with TRBJ1-5, with no clear D. Germline V gene lookup returns CDR1 MDHEN and CDR2 SYDVKM. V dropped 2 bases and J dropped 2 bases, with 10 bases sitting between them. CDR3 size: 15 residues. The CDR3 sequence: CASSLRVVGNQPQHF. Here the CDR3 DNA reads TGTGCCAGCAGTTTAAGGGTGGTCGGCAATCAGCCCCAGCATTTT. Combining the CDR3 with reference TRBV28 and TRBJ1-5 gives the whole variable domain DVKVTQSSRYLVKRTGEKVFLECVQDMDHENMFWYRQDPGLGLRLIYFSYDVKMKEKGDIPEGYSVSREKKERFSLILESASTNQTSMYLCASSLRVVGNQPQHFGDGTRLSIL.

The V and J genes are TRBV28 and TRBJ2-1, with TRBD2 identical over 15 bases. The CDR3 contains 15 residues. With 4 bases clipped from V and 9 bases from J, the junction kept 4 bases outside the gene matches. The germline V gene encodes CDR1 MDHEN and CDR2 SYDVKM. The CDR3 loop reads CASSSRGLAGGEQFF. The CDR3 bases are TGTGCCAGCAGTTCTCGGGGACTAGCGGGAGGTGAGCAGTTCTTC.

As to this clone: A much bigger clone sits one base away, suggesting this may be a read error. The chain is built from TRBV5-5 and TRBJ1-5, with D maybe TRBD1 (6 bases). Trimming pared 1 base from V and 0 bases from J, leaving 8 bases between. Germline V gene lookup returns CDR1 SGHKS and CDR2 YYEKEE (reference sequence). The CDR3 contains 15 residues. CDR3 residues: CASSLQGYSNQPQHF. CDR3 sequence (DNA): TGTGCCAGCAGCTTGCAGGGGTATAGCAATCAGCCCCAGCATTTT.